The clone carrying this T cell receptor beta chain was recorded at least ten times. Its antigen remains unknown. This may be a read error, as it is one base from a much larger clone. Authors' methods: Clinicopathological groups differed in CDR3, with these differences serving to build a distant-metastasis classifier for papillary thyroid cancer. TCRdb reanalyzed the PCR reads with MiXCR. What appears here as the V and J calls and clone size reflects TCRdb's work, not the paper's. The sample comprises more than 35,000 clones, approximately 18% of which are singletons, and about 6.8% rests with the top ten. Thyroid surgery was preceded by no treatment in any patient. These data are taken from a study of metastatic and nonmetastatic thyroid tumors. Study context: Patients with malignant and benign thyroid disease provided blood and tumor or nodule tissue, whose repertoires were compared.

Notes on the study in general: Benign nodules reportedly had significantly lower TCR beta diversity than malignant thyroid tumors in blood and tumor.

The sample was blood. This TCR was recovered from a male donor with papillary thyroid cancer or a benign thyroid nodule (not recorded which). Some clones in this sample may be carry-over from other donors' samples.

The CDR3 region has the DNA TGTGCCAGCAGTGCCACGGTGAGCACTGAAGCTTTCTTT. It specifies CASSATVSTEAFF. The chain is built from TRBV6-4 and TRBJ1-1; D gene ambiguous. Trimming took 4 bases from V and 4 from J, leaving 10 bases between them. Germline values: CDR1 MRHNA, CDR2 SNTAGT. CDR3 size: 13 residues.